This T cell receptor beta chain was sequenced in a study of cytotoxic CD8 clonotypes in ibrutinib-treated CLL. About the research overall: The patients comprised about eleven relapsed/refractory and 15 treatment-naive cases, some 17 IGHV unmutated. Study-wide findings and caveats: Higher circulating CD8+ T-cell counts strongly accompanied higher baseline clonality, above age-matched healthy donors. Clonotypes that were public were uncommon, and they contracted or stayed stable on treatment.

On this clone itself: The antigen is undetermined.

Only in-frame clones appear in the TCRdb table, and some are missing; sequencing was by immunoSEQ multiplex PCR. Here the sample spans roughly 150,000 clones, about 88% being singletons. Looked up from germline, CDR1 is SGHNT and CDR2 is YYREEE (reference sequence). This CDR3 spans 13 amino acids. The V gene lost 0 bases and the J gene lost 4 bases, with 4 bases spanning the gap. Source: PBMCs, taken at disease progression, from a patient treated with ibrutinib. This TCR derives from a human donor with chronic lymphocytic leukemia. V is TRBV5-4 and J is TRBJ1-4, with no clear D. The CDR3 DNA sequence: TGTGCCAGCAGCTTGGTGGGTAATGAAAAACTGTTTTTT. Translating gives CASSLVGNEKLFF.